This section outlines one TCR beta chain sequence together with its context. The target antigen is unknown. Using immunoSEQ multiplex PCR, the repertoire was profiled, and TCRdb retains in-frame clones only, with some absent. The sample includes tens of thousands of clones, 89% of them seen just once. Every patient had relapsed following autologous stem cell transplantation, and cohorts differed in brentuximab vedotin exposure. The record originates from a study of PD-1 blockade in classical Hodgkin lymphoma. Study-wide results and limits: Prior to therapy, complete responders displayed diversity much like that of newly diagnosed patients. Reported baseline diversity: healthy donors highest, relapsed/refractory patients lowest.

The length of the CDR3 is 15 residues. Germline-derived CDR1 and CDR2 are SGHRS and YFSETQ. The V end lost 0 bases, the J end lost 7 bases, and 14 bases lay between the germline ends. Sequencing used peripheral blood mononuclear cells (PBMCs), obtained before the second cycle of nivolumab. This TCR came from a human donor with classical Hodgkin lymphoma. This chain links TRBV5-1 with TRBJ2-1, with D perhaps matching TRBD2 (5 bases). CDR3 sequence (DNA): TGCGCCAGCAGCTTGGCGTATACTAGTGCAAATGAGCAGTTCTTC. Translating it yields CASSLAYTSANEQFF.